The 2 T cell receptor beta chains in this list originate from one sample, sequenced in a study of T cell responses to AZD1222 COVID-19 vaccine. Profiled with immunoSEQ multiplex PCR; TCRdb holds only in-frame clones, not every one. The sample lists approximately 61,000 clones, about four fifths occurring once. The sequencing here drew on peripheral blood, taken 28 days after the second AZD1222 dose. These receptor sequences come from an adult who received the AZD1222 COVID-19 vaccine.

A single count supports this clone. V is TRBV5-8 and J is TRBJ1-1; 9 positions agree with TRBD1. V gave up 4 bases and J gave up 7 bases; unmatched junction bases: 14. Germline CDR1 and CDR2: SGHTS and YDEGEE. The CDR3 totals 16 residues. CDR3 region: CASSPGRTGGTDEAFF. DNA for the CDR3: TGTGCCAGCAGCCCGGGCCGAACAGGGGGCACGGATGAAGCTTTCTTT.

The CDR3 coding sequence is TGTGCCAGCAGTTACGATCTTGGGTCTCTTGCGTACGAGCAGTACTTC. It is translated as CASSYDLGSLAYEQYF. The chain couples TRBV6-2 or TRBV6-3 to TRBJ2-7; D is uncertain. Deletions cut 2 bases from V and 4 bases from J, with 18 bases between. The CDR3 covers 16 residues. Germline CDR1 MNHEY, CDR2 SVGEGT.